The following is a TCR beta chain sequence with its context. The record originates from a study of T cell changes during pregnancy in multiple sclerosis. Produced via immunoSEQ multiplex PCR; TCRdb's table is partial and in-frame only. The repertoire holds 22,000 or so clones, with about 93% as singletons. Looked up from germline, CDR1 is SNHLY and CDR2 is FYNNEI. The CDR3 spans 15 residues. V lost 3 bases and J lost 8, with 14 bases in between. The starting material was CD8+ T cells from peripheral blood mononuclear cells, obtained in the third trimester of pregnancy. J is TRBJ1-6 and V is TRBV2; D possibly corresponds to TRBD1 (5 bases). This sequence was found in a female donor with multiple sclerosis, enrolled in a pregnancy study. CDR3 DNA: TGTGCCAGCAGTGAGGGGCCAGGGTCTTATTCACCCCTCCACTTT. Its translation is CASSEGPGSYSPLHF.